This T cell receptor beta chain derives from a study of blood T cells in healthy people across ages. For this clonotype: Its antigen remains unknown.

Through a sample-barcoded 5' primer and a J-beta primer mix, a second PCR was run for roughly 7 to 12 cycles. TCRdb re-derived calls from the 5' RACE reads in MiXCR, one entry per CDR3 protein. The sample carries about 640,000 distinct CDR3 sequences, roughly two fifths recorded once. Broader study findings: A strong correlation was found between TCR beta diversity and the percentage of naive T cells. Roughly linearly, TCR beta diversity per million T cells fell as age increased.

Trimming removed 0 bases at V and 3 bases at J, with 12 bases between. The germline CDR1 and CDR2 sequences are SGDLS and YYNGEE. CDR3 length: 15 amino acids. The sample providers were healthy Caucasian people from Russia, aged about 6 to 100. The sequenced sample consisted of blood. The origin of this receptor is an elderly man in good health. The chain recombines TRBV9 with TRBJ1-2; D is uncertain. The CDR3 coding sequence is TGTGCCAGCAGCGTAGAGGCGGCGTCGTACTATGGCTACACCTTC. Its translation: CASSVEAASYYGYTF.